Shown below are 4 T cell receptor beta chains from a single sample sequenced in a study of human T cells and chemical hapten exposure. The library gave individual cDNA molecules unique molecular identifiers. TCRdb reanalysed the reads using MiXCR and keeps one entry per CDR3 protein. In the table there are around 1,700 distinct CDR3 sequences, roughly half of which are singletons. Treatment noted: therapeutic diphenylcyclopropenone sensitization with weekly scalp DPC. Sample: whole blood, taken before DPC sensitization or 2, 6, or about 24 weeks after (not recorded which). These receptors originate from an adult with alopecia areata. Some clones in this sample may be carry-over from other donors' samples. This table probably holds off-target reads from a library built for another chain.

This chain joins TRBV2 and TRBJ2-5; the D call may be TRBD1 or TRBD2 (5 bases each). Trimming removed 3 bases from V and 7 bases from J, with 15 bases in between. The CDR3 length is 14 residues. The V gene's germline CDR1 is SNHLY and CDR2 FYNNEI. The CDR3 sequence: CASSDRDLHPTQYF. As DNA, the CDR3 is TGTGCCAGCAGTGACCGGGACCTCCATCCGACCCAGTACTTC.

The CDR3 DNA sequence: TGTGCCAGCAGTTACTTGGGAGGGGGGTATTTTACAGATACGCAGTATTTT. It is translated as CASSYLGGGYFTDTQYF. The rearrangement links TRBV6-6 to TRBJ2-3; perhaps TRBD2 as D (7 bases). V gave up 1 base and J gave up 3 bases, with 17 bases separating them. CDR3 length: 17 residues. Germline CDR1 and CDR2: MNHNY and SVGAGI (reference sequence).

The chain is built from TRBV28 and TRBJ2-1; TRBD1 matches at 9 bases. CDR3 length equals 15 residues. With 5 bases clipped from V and 6 bases from J, the junction kept 8 bases outside the gene matches. Germline values: CDR1 MDHEN, CDR2 SYDVKM. This CDR3 reads CASSPGGQGGNEQFF. CDR3 nucleotide sequence: TGTGCCAGCAGTCCCGGGGGACAGGGCGGCAATGAGCAGTTCTTC.

The rearrangement joins TRBV7-9 to TRBJ2-2; TRBD1 agrees at 12 bases. The germline V gene encodes CDR1 SEHNR and CDR2 FQNEAQ (reference sequence). The CDR3 has 17 amino acids. The J segment lost 4 bases and the V segment lost 5 bases, leaving 8 bases of the junction unmatched. The CDR3 spells CASSSPGQGAVTGELFF. The DNA for the CDR3 is TGTGCCAGCAGCAGCCCGGGACAGGGGGCCGTCACCGGGGAGCTGTTTTTT.